This TCR beta chain derives from a study of CD8+CD57+ T cells in acquired aplastic anemia. Across the study: Quantities of DNA derived from sorted CD4+ and CD8+ cells averaged approximately 3 ug. Study conclusions and caveats: Fewer than 30 CD8+ CDR3 sequences were shared between patients and controls. Patients versus controls showed no significant CD8+ Simpson's diversity difference.

The CDR3 covers 16 residues. Germline V CDR1 and CDR2: MGHDK, SYGVNS. V dropped 4 bases and J dropped 1; count of bases not matched to a gene: 7. Turning to this clonotype: Antigen unknown.

Selection for sequencing was limited to patients who had shown CD8+CD57+ cell expansion by flow cytometry. The use of genomic DNA as template underpinned the TCR beta VDJ and CDR3 profiling. Each CDR3 protein is one row after TCRdb ran MiXCR on the reads. The repertoire consists of about 160,000 distinct CDR3 sequences, with around 48% occurring once and the leading ten covering around 2.9%. What was sequenced was sorted CD4+, CD8+, or CD8+CD57+ T cells (not recorded which) from PBMCs. The V gene is TRBV25-1, the J gene TRBJ1-2, with 9 bases fitting TRBD1. This clonotype was obtained from a human donor with aplastic anemia. CDR3 nucleotides: TGTGCCAGCAGTGGGGGACAGGGAAACTTTAACTATGGCTACACCTTC. Protein sequence: CASSGGQGNFNYGYTF.